This passage covers 5 T cell receptor beta chains from one sample sequenced in a study of T cell changes during pregnancy in multiple sclerosis. TCRdb's copy holds only in-frame clones and misses some; the assay was immunoSEQ multiplex PCR. The sample holds about 84,000 clones, over 85% seen once. Sequenced here: peripheral blood, sampled in the second trimester of pregnancy. Receptors originate from a female donor in good health, enrolled as a control in a pregnancy study.

The chain uses TRBV19 and TRBJ1-1; possibly TRBD1 for D (6 bases). V was shortened by 5 bases and J by 6 bases, with 16 bases between the two germline ends. Germline V lookup: CDR1 LNHDA, CDR2 SQIVND (reference sequence). CDR3 size: 14 residues. Here the CDR3 reads CASSYRVDYAEAFF. The CDR3 DNA follows: TGTGCCAGTAGTTACAGGGTGGATTACGCTGAAGCTTTCTTT.

The J gene is TRBJ2-1, the V gene TRBV5-4, with no clear D. The V gene lost 2 bases and the J gene lost 0 bases, with 9 bases spanning the gap. Germline V CDR1 and CDR2: SGHNT, YYREEE (reference sequence). The CDR3 spans 15 residues. The CDR3 DNA is TGTGCCAGCAGCTTTCTTTTGAGCTCCTACAATGAGCAGTTCTTC. This encodes CASSFLLSSYNEQFF.

The chain uses TRBV7-9 and TRBJ2-7, with a weak D call TRBD1 (5 bases). V was cut by 5 bases and J by 3 bases, with 17 bases left in between. The CDR3 contains 15 residues. CDR1 and CDR2 from the germline V gene are SEHNR and FQNEAQ (reference sequence). The DNA for the CDR3 is TGTGCCAGCAGCCCTCGGGCAGGGCCAATCTACGAGCAGTACTTC. Its protein product is CASSPRAGPIYEQYF.

V gene TRBV5-1 combines with J gene TRBJ1-3; D ambiguous. This CDR3 is built from 17 residues. Germline V gene sequence: CDR1 SGHRS, CDR2 YFSETQ. V lost 1 base and J 0 bases, leaving 14 bases between the germline ends. The CDR3 loop is CASSLIPSADSGNTIYF. The CDR3 coding sequence is TGCGCCAGCAGCTTGATACCTTCCGCAGACTCTGGAAACACCATATATTTT.

The chain recombines TRBV9 with TRBJ2-7, with D maybe TRBD2 (6 bases). Per the germline V gene, CDR1 is SGDLS and CDR2 is YYNGEE. The CDR3 is 15 residues long. Trimming pared 5 bases from V and 1 base from J, leaving 16 bases between. CDR3 amino acids: CASSKGGEPSYEQYF. DNA for the CDR3: TGTGCCAGCAGTAAAGGAGGGGAACCATCCTACGAGCAGTACTTC.